The 11 T cell receptor beta chains below all came from one sample that was sequenced in a study of blood T cell repertoires in COVID-19 (dated by TCRdb to about 2020). The library relied on the immunoSEQ multiplex PCR assay. TCRdb limited this immuneACCESS table to in-frame rearrangements with V and J called. A share of clones is missing; checked studies link under half to unresolved V genes, and the rest is unexplained. Across this sample there are 150,000 to 200,000 clones, with roughly 82% seen only once. The top ten clones comprise nearly 15% of the sample. Sequencing was carried out using PBMCs or T cells enriched from blood (not recorded which). All receptors come from a man aged 45-65 years who had recovered from COVID-19.

The genes are TRBV28 and TRBJ1-6, with a weak D call TRBD1 (6 bases). V lost 6 bases, J lost 7 bases, and 16 bases lay in between. The length of the CDR3 is 15 residues. The V gene's germline CDR1 is MDHEN and CDR2 SYDVKM. CDR3 DNA: TGTGCCAGCAGGCGATTACAGGGTTACAATTCACCCCTCCACTTT. This encodes CASRRLQGYNSPLHF. Drawing the rest from reference TRBV28 and TRBJ1-6, the complete variable domain is DVKVTQSSRYLVKRTGEKVFLECVQDMDHENMFWYRQDPGLGLRLIYFSYDVKMKEKGDIPEGYSVSREKKERFSLILESASTNQTSMYLCASRRLQGYNSPLHFGNGTRLTVT.

V usage is TRBV2 and J usage is TRBJ2-5; TRBD1 is a possible D gene (5 bases). The CDR3 loop spans 14 amino acids. Germline V CDR1 and CDR2: SNHLY, FYNNEI. The germline V and J ends were trimmed by 3 bases and 7 bases, with 15 bases remaining between them. The CDR3 sequence is CASSESRTPGTQYF. The CDR3 DNA is TGTGCCAGCAGTGAGTCTCGGACACCAGGGACCCAGTACTTC.

The CDR3 is CASSSKQGAYGYTF. The DNA of the CDR3 is TGCGCCAGCAGCAGTAAACAGGGGGCGTATGGCTACACCTTC. The chain links TRBV5-1 to TRBJ1-2, with 9 bases identical to TRBD1. CDR3 length equals 14 residues. V trimming: 4 bases; J trimming: 5 bases; junction bases outside the gene matches: 6. CDR1 is SGHRS and CDR2 is YFSETQ in the germline V gene.

The V gene is TRBV30, the J gene TRBJ1-2, with 7 positions matching TRBD1. This CDR3 is 14 amino acids long. V shed 2 bases, J shed 5 bases, and the junction held 8 bases outside the gene matches. CDR1 is GTSNPN and CDR2 is SVGIG in the germline V gene (reference sequence). Written as DNA, the CDR3 is TGTGCCTGGAGTTCCACCGGGACAGAATATGGCTACACCTTC. Encoded protein: CAWSSTGTEYGYTF.

In its sample, this clone was seen a few times. This chain links TRBV18 with TRBJ2-7; 7 bases are shared with TRBD1. J was trimmed by 2 bases and V by 4 bases; bases with no gene match: 5. Germline loops: CDR1 KGHSH, CDR2 LQKENI. This CDR3 has 14 residues. This chain's CDR3 is CASSQGAQTYEQYF. The CDR3 coding sequence is TGTGCCAGCTCACAGGGGGCCCAAACCTACGAGCAGTACTTC.

A few counts support this clone. The same CDR3 is also encoded by other DNA sequences in this sample. The chain uses TRBV18 and TRBJ2-1, with D possibly matching TRBD1 (6 bases). Germline loops: CDR1 KGHSH, CDR2 LQKENI. V dropped 3 bases and J dropped 0 bases, with 15 bases sitting between them. There are 17 residues in the CDR3. Written as DNA, the CDR3 is TGTGCCAGCTCACCGGGCAGGGGCTTAAGCTCCTACAATGAGCAGTTCTTC. Its translation: CASSPGRGLSSYNEQFF.

This rearrangement joins TRBV28 to TRBJ1-3; 8 bases are a match to TRBD1. This CDR3 contains 15 residues. J was trimmed by 4 bases and V by 5 bases; bases with no gene match: 7. Germline CDR1 MDHEN, CDR2 SYDVKM. CDR3 residues: CASSPLGTGGNTIYF. CDR3 DNA sequence: TGTGCCAGCAGTCCCCTCGGGACAGGCGGAAACACCATATATTTT.

This clone was observed a single time. The V and J genes are TRBV6-5 and TRBJ1-1; D may be TRBD1 (5 bases). Germline CDR1 reads MNHEY; CDR2 reads SVGAGI. The CDR3 has 15 residues. The V gene lost 4 bases and the J gene lost 3 bases, with 15 bases spanning the gap. CDR3 sequence (DNA): TGTGCCAGCAGTTTAAGCCGGGGGAGAGACACTGAAGCTTTCTTT. This encodes CASSLSRGRDTEAFF.

The chain joins TRBV5-4 to TRBJ1-2, with D perhaps TRBD1 (5 bases). V was trimmed by 4 bases and J by 8 bases, leaving 15 bases between them. Germline CDR1 SGHNT, CDR2 YYREEE (reference sequence). CDR3 size: 13 residues. The CDR3 is CASSVTDLWGYTF. DNA for the CDR3: TGTGCCAGCAGCGTGACAGATCTCTGGGGCTACACCTTC.

The chain is built from TRBV9 and TRBJ1-6, with TRBD1 as a possible D gene (5 bases). This CDR3 is 16 amino acids long. V lost 4 bases and J 8 bases, leaving 19 bases between the germline ends. Germline values: CDR1 SGDLS, CDR2 YYNGEE. The DNA of the CDR3 is TGTGCCAGCAGCCCCCACCCGGGGGGGTTGGATTCACCCCTCCACTTT. Translating it yields CASSPHPGGLDSPLHF. Supplemented by reference TRBV9 and TRBJ1-6, the full variable domain reads DSGVTQTPKHLITATGQRVTLRCSPRSGDLSVYWYQQSLDQGLQFLIQYYNGEERAKGNILERFSAQQFPDLHSELNLSSLELGDSALYFCASSPHPGGLDSPLHFGNGTRLTVT.

The chain links TRBV13 to TRBJ1-2; TRBD1 is a possible D gene (5 bases). The germline V gene has CDR1 PRHDT and CDR2 FYEKMQ (reference sequence). Trimming took off 6 bases at V and 8 bases at J, with 16 bases between the two ends. CDR3 length equals 13 residues. The DNA for the CDR3 is TGTGCCAGCAGAACTGCCGGGACTTTGGGCTACACCTTC. Its translation: CASRTAGTLGYTF.